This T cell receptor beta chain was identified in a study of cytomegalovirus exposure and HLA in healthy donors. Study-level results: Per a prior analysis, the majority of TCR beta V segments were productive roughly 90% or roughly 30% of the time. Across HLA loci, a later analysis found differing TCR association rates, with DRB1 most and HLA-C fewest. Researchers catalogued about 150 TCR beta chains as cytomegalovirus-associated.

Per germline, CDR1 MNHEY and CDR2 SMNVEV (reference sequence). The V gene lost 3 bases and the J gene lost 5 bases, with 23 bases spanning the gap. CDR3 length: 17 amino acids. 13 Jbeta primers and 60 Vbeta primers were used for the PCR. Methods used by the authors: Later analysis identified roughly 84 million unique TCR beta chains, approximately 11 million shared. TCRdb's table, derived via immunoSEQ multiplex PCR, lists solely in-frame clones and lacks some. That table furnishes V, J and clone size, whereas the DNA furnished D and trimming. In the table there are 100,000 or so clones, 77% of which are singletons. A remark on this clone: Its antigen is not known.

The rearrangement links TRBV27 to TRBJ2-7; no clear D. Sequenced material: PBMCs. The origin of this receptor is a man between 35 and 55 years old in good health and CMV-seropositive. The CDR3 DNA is TGTGCCAGCAGTTTTATCCATCCCGGGTTAGGATCAAACGAGCAGTACTTC. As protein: CASSFIHPGLGSNEQYF.